The entry below gives a single TCR beta chain sequence along with its context. At one end, the junction sequence differs from germline, possibly due to a read error. The record originates from a study of OX40 agonist ivuxolimab in advanced cancers. Study summary: The dose-escalation group included hepatocellular carcinoma, melanoma, renal cell carcinoma and head and neck cancer. The dose-escalation cohort was just under 85% male, with a mean age of around 54 years, ranging roughly 23 to 85. One hepatocellular carcinoma and a couple of cutaneous melanoma patients partially responded.

Profiled with immunoSEQ multiplex PCR; TCRdb holds only in-frame clones, not every one. The sample contains roughly 76,000 clones, about 85% of which appear only once. CDR1 DFQATT and CDR2 SNEGSKA come from the germline V gene (reference sequence). The CDR3 consists of 8 residues. The source was CD4+ or CD8+ T cells sorted from blood, collected in a trial of the OX40 agonist ivuxolimab. This sequence was found in an adult with an advanced solid tumor such as melanoma, head and neck, liver or kidney cancer. The chain uses TRBV20-1 and TRBJ2-7; TRBD2 aligns across 7 bases. The DNA of the CDR3 is TGCAGTGCTAGCGGGGGGATTTTC. It translates to CSASGGIF.